These 3 T cell receptor beta chains came from one sample sequenced in a study of cytomegalovirus exposure and HLA in healthy donors (dated by TCRdb to about 2017). Libraries came from the immunoSEQ multiplex PCR assay. The multiplex PCR relied on a mix of 60 forward primers for TCR Vbeta segments and 13 reverse primers for TCR Jbeta segments. Entries here come from immuneACCESS through TCRdb and include only in-frame sequences with V and J called. Some clones fail to appear in such tables; in the studies checked, an unresolved V gene covers under half of the shortfall, and the cause of the remainder is unknown. The record for this sample contains 100,000 to 150,000 clones. Together, the top ten hold about 0.93% of the sample. The sample taken for sequencing was PBMCs. The receptors were gathered from a man between 18 and 35 years old in good health and CMV-seronegative.

This chain links TRBV5-7 with TRBJ1-1; a possible D gene is TRBD1 (6 bases). TRBV5-7 is annotated as an ORF whose role is uncertain. The CDR3 has 12 amino acids. Trimming cost V 5 bases and J 4 bases, with 9 bases left between them. CDR3 amino acids: CASSARGTEAFF. CDR3 nucleotides: TGTGCCAGCAGTGCCAGGGGCACTGAAGCTTTCTTT.

This chain links TRBV2 with TRBJ2-7, with 9 bases aligning to TRBD1. The germline gives CDR1 SNHLY, CDR2 FYNNEI. V trimming: 5 bases; J trimming: 3 bases; junction bases outside the gene matches: 5. CDR3 length equals 14 residues. CDR3 nucleotides: TGTGCCAGCAGTCAAGACAGGGGGGGCTACGAGCAGTACTTC. Encoded protein: CASSQDRGGYEQYF. Combining the CDR3 with reference TRBV2 and TRBJ2-7 gives the whole variable domain EPEVTQTPSHQVTQMGQEVILRCVPISNHLYFYWYRQILGQKVEFLVSFYNNEISEKSEIFDDQFSVERPDGSNFTLKIRSTKLEDSAMYFCASSQDRGGYEQYFGPGTRLTVT.

The chain is built from TRBV6-6 and TRBJ2-7; TRBD2 is a possible D gene (5 bases). V lost 0 bases and J lost 7, with 7 bases in between. Germline V lookup: CDR1 MNHNY, CDR2 SVGAGI (reference sequence). CDR3 length: 12 amino acids. The CDR3 loop reads CASSYSWREQYF. The CDR3 DNA reads TGTGCCAGCAGTTACTCTTGGAGGGAGCAGTACTTC.